This passage covers 15 T cell receptor beta chains from one sample sequenced in a study of metastatic and nonmetastatic thyroid tumors. No patient had received any treatment before thyroid surgery. TCRdb re-clonotyped the PCR reads via MiXCR. The sample has about 82,000 clones, 9.5% to 15% seen once. The sequenced sample consisted of tumor tissue. These receptors all come from a female donor with papillary thyroid cancer or a benign thyroid nodule (not recorded which). Some clones in this sample may be carry-over from other donors' samples.

This clone was counted ten times or more. The rearrangement uses TRBV28 and TRBJ2-3; D unclear. The CDR3 sequence is 14 residues long. Trimming cost V 3 bases and J 2 bases, with 9 bases left between them. Germline assignment: CDR1 MDHEN and CDR2 SYDVKM. Here the CDR3 DNA reads TGTGCCAGCAGTTTTTCAGGTTACACAGATACGCAGTATTTT. Amino acids: CASSFSGYTDTQYF. The full variable domain, with the rest looked up from reference TRBV28 and TRBJ2-3, is DVKVTQSSRYLVKRTGEKVFLECVQDMDHENMFWYRQDPGLGLRLIYFSYDVKMKEKGDIPEGYSVSREKKERFSLILESASTNQTSMYLCASSFSGYTDTQYFGPGTRLTVL.

This clone was picked up many times. This sequence joins TRBV24-1 and TRBJ1-1; D might be TRBD1 (6 bases). The germline V gene has CDR1 KGHDR and CDR2 SFDVKD. The CDR3 spans 13 residues. The V gene lost 2 bases and the J gene lost 10 bases, with 13 bases spanning the gap. CDR3 DNA sequence: TGTGCCACCAGTGATTCTCTGACAGGACGAGCTTTCTTT. This sequence encodes CATSDSLTGRAFF.

Ten or more counts support this clone. The V and J genes are TRBV14 and TRBJ1-1; 8 bases are shared with TRBD1. Per germline, CDR1 SGHDN and CDR2 FVKESK. The CDR3 contains 15 residues. Losses at the gene ends were 4 bases for V and 7 bases for J; bases not matched to a gene: 11. The CDR3 loop is CASSRRTGLLDEAFF. The CDR3 coding sequence is TGTGCCAGCAGCCGACGGACAGGGCTACTCGATGAAGCTTTCTTT.

This clone was counted only a few times. A much more abundant neighbour one base away suggests this may be a read error. The chain carries TRBV5-1 and TRBJ2-1, with TRBD1 matching over 8 bases. This CDR3 has 16 residues. Germline V gene sequence: CDR1 SGHRS, CDR2 YFSETQ. The DNA of the CDR3 is TGCGCCAGCAGCATAGGCGGGACAGGATGGTCCAATAAGCAGTTCTTC. This translates into CASSIGGTGWSNKQFF.

This clone was seen at least ten times. The chain uses TRBV5-1 and TRBJ1-2; unclear D gene. The CDR3 runs to 12 residues. With 4 bases removed from V and 8 bases from J, the gap between germline ends came to 12 bases. CDR1 is SGHRS, CDR2 YFSETQ, per germline. The CDR3: CASSALHYGYTF. The CDR3, as DNA: TGCGCCAGCAGCGCCTTGCATTACGGCTACACCTTC. Filled out from reference TRBV5-1 and TRBJ1-2, the complete variable domain reads KAGVTQTPRYLIKTRGQQVTLSCSPISGHRSVSWYQQTPGQGLQFLFEYFSETQRNKGNFPGRFSGRQFSNSRSEMNVSTLELGDSALYLCASSALHYGYTFGSGTRLTVV.

In its sample, this clone was seen many times. This rearrangement joins TRBV11-2 to TRBJ2-7; D not certain. Germline assignment: CDR1 SGHAT and CDR2 FQNNGV. This CDR3 has 14 amino acids. V was pared by 5 bases and J by 0 bases, with 11 bases between. The CDR3 DNA follows: TGTGCCAGCAGCCCACCGAGGACCTCCTACGAGCAGTACTTC. This sequence encodes CASSPPRTSYEQYF.

This clone came up many times. The chain joins TRBV12-3 or TRBV12-4 to TRBJ1-1; D may be TRBD1 (6 bases). The length of the CDR3 is 15 residues. The V gene lost 4 bases and the J gene lost 1 base, with 13 bases spanning the gap. DNA of the CDR3: TGTGCCAGCAGTTATCCGGGACATACGAACACTGAAGCTTTCTTT. This encodes CASSYPGHTNTEAFF.

Turning to this clone: This may come from a read error, since a much larger clone is one base off. Other DNA variants within this sample encode the same CDR3. V usage is TRBV7-2 and J usage is TRBJ2-3, with D hard to call. The V end was cut by 1 base, the J end by 6 bases, with 5 bases between. CDR1 is SGHTA and CDR2 is FQGNSA in the germline V gene. CDR3 length: 12 residues. CDR3 bases: TGTGCCAGCAGCTTAGTAGGCGATACGCAGTATTTT. Amino acids: CASSLVGDTQYF.

The table lists this clone with a few counts. This may stem from a read error, because a much larger clone lies one nucleotide away. This sample includes further DNA sequences coding for the same CDR3. This chain uses TRBV2 with TRBJ2-5; unclear D gene. The CDR3 has 13 amino acids. V dropped 4 bases and J dropped 1 base, with 7 bases sitting between them. Germline lookup yields CDR1 SNHLY and CDR2 FYNNEI. The CDR3 sequence: CASSASAQETQYF. DNA for the CDR3: TGTGCCAGCAGTGCTTCGGCCCAAGAGACCCAGTACTTC.

This clone appeared many times. Other nucleotide sequences from this sample produce the same CDR3. The V call is TRBV24-1, the J call TRBJ2-3; 11 bases are a match to TRBD1. Germline V lookup: CDR1 KGHDR, CDR2 SFDVKD. V trimming: 4 bases; J trimming: 3 bases; junction bases outside the gene matches: 8. The CDR3 consists of 17 residues. The CDR3 DNA follows: TGTGCCACCAGTGACACCGGACAGGGGGCGACGACAGATACGCAGTATTTT. It encodes CATSDTGQGATTDTQYF.

This clone was detected ten times or more. This chain uses TRBV18 with TRBJ1-4; 9 bases agree with TRBD1. Germline V CDR1 and CDR2: KGHSH, LQKENI. The V segment lost 4 bases and the J segment 3 bases; nucleotides outside the gene matches: 9. The CDR3 is 17 residues long. Here the CDR3 DNA reads TGTGCCAGCTCACTTCGGGGACAGGGTCGGGCTAATGAAAAACTGTTTTTT. It codes for CASSLRGQGRANEKLFF.

On this clone itself: A read error is possible here, since a much larger clone lies one base away. Other DNA sequences of this sample code for an identical CDR3. V gene TRBV19 combines with J gene TRBJ2-1; tentative D call: TRBD2 (7 bases). This CDR3 region has 15 residues. Germline V lookup: CDR1 LNHDA, CDR2 SQIVND (reference sequence). Trimming left V 5 bases short and J 7 bases short, with 18 bases between. The DNA for the CDR3 is TGTGCCAGTAGTCCGGTTGATAGGGGGGGGAATGAGCAGTTCTTC. Translating gives CASSPVDRGGNEQFF.

This clone was counted at least ten times. This chain links TRBV24-1 with TRBJ2-3; 8 bases fit TRBD2. The CDR3 runs 17 residues. Germline CDR1 and CDR2: KGHDR and SFDVKD. V gave up 0 bases and J gave up 6 bases; unmatched junction bases: 10. In nucleotides, the CDR3 is TGTGCCACCAGTGATTTGCAAACGGGAGGGCCGTCGGATACGCAGTATTTT. It encodes CATSDLQTGGPSDTQYF.

This clone was counted ten times or more. The chain combines TRBV11-3 with TRBJ2-1; TRBD1 aligns across 8 bases. CDR1 SGHNT and CDR2 YENEEA come from the germline V gene. This CDR3 is built from 18 residues. The V gene end was trimmed by 5 bases and the J gene end by 7 bases; junction bases not matched to a gene: 19. The CDR3 is CASSRRTAGTGIRNEQFF. The DNA for the CDR3 is TGTGCCAGCAGCAGACGAACGGCGGGGACAGGTATAAGAAATGAGCAGTTCTTC.

V usage is TRBV2 and J usage is TRBJ2-3; 8 bases are shared with TRBD2. This CDR3 spans 16 amino acids. CDR1 is SNHLY, CDR2 FYNNEI, per germline. The J segment lost 0 bases and the V segment lost 7 bases, leaving 9 bases of the junction unmatched. Here the CDR3 reads CASIPPGTSSTDTQYF. In nucleotides, the CDR3 is TGTGCCAGCATACCCCCTGGGACTAGTAGCACAGATACGCAGTATTTT. Using reference TRBV2 and TRBJ2-3 for the parts outside the CDR3, the full variable domain is EPEVTQTPSHQVTQMGQEVILRCVPISNHLYFYWYRQILGQKVEFLVSFYNNEISEKSEIFDDQFSVERPDGSNFTLKIRSTKLEDSAMYFCASIPPGTSSTDTQYFGPGTRLTVL.